This T cell receptor beta chain was documented in a study of T-cell memory formation after mild COVID-19. From the 5' RACE reads, TCRdb called clonotypes with MiXCR, one entry per CDR3 protein. The sample has about 430,000 distinct CDR3 sequences, 20% to 25% seen once. The sample comprised PBMCs or a T cell subset sorted from them (not recorded which). This clonotype originated in an adult woman who had mild COVID-19 (a few samples of this study predate the infection). Cell type and time point are not known.

The CDR3 region is CSARRGGAINQPQHF. The CDR3 nucleotides are TGCAGTGCTCGTCGCGGGGGGGCCATCAATCAGCCCCAGCATTTT. The chain employs TRBV20-1 and TRBJ1-5, with a possible D match to TRBD1 (6 bases). The CDR3 totals 15 residues. Per germline, CDR1 DFQATT and CDR2 SNEGSKA (reference sequence). The ends were cut back, 5 bases at V and 3 bases at J, with 17 bases in the middle.